The clone carrying this T cell receptor (beta chain) appeared a single time. No antigen is known for it. The data originate from a study of cytomegalovirus exposure and HLA in healthy donors. Whole-study results and caveats: The study listed 150 to 200 cytomegalovirus-associated TCR beta chains.

Primers for the PCR totalled 60 Vbeta and 13 Jbeta. Sequencing was performed with immunoSEQ multiplex PCR; in TCRdb, only in-frame clones are kept and a portion is missing. Found here are 190,000 or so clones, 82% of them singletons; the top ten hold approximately 6.5%. This sequence originates from a woman aged 45-65 years in good health and CMV-seropositive. Source material: PBMCs.

DNA of the CDR3: TGTGCCAGCACCCCGGGCAGGGGAAGGTCTGAAGCTTTCTTT. It specifies CASTPGRGRSEAFF. The rearrangement joins TRBV28 to TRBJ1-1; D might be TRBD1 (6 bases). With 7 bases removed from V and 6 bases from J, the gap between germline ends came to 18 bases. Germline V lookup: CDR1 MDHEN, CDR2 SYDVKM. There are 14 residues in the CDR3.